The 2 T cell receptor beta chains given below trace back to one sample, sequenced in a study of blood T cell repertoires in COVID-19. Using immunoSEQ multiplex PCR, the repertoire was profiled, and TCRdb retains in-frame clones only, with some absent. This repertoire shows under 250,000 clones, around 88% found once; its top ten account for 5% to 6%. What was sequenced was peripheral blood. The receptor set was obtained from a woman older than 75 with COVID-19, enrolled during active disease.

The chain has TRBV6-5 and TRBJ2-1; 7 bases fit TRBD1. The V gene end was trimmed by 6 bases and the J gene end by 6 bases; junction bases not matched to a gene: 5. Germline V gene lookup returns CDR1 MNHEY and CDR2 SVGAGI. This CDR3 region has 13 residues. CDR3: CASRQGSPNEQFF. The DNA of the CDR3 is TGTGCCAGCAGACAGGGGAGCCCCAATGAGCAGTTCTTC.

V and J are TRBV6-1 and TRBJ1-3; TRBD1 is a possible D gene (5 bases). From germline, CDR1 is MNHNS and CDR2 SASEGT. The CDR3 is made up of 17 amino acids. V was shortened by 2 bases and J by 5 bases, with 19 bases between the two germline ends. This CDR3 is CASSEFGGVSLRNTIYF. CDR3 nucleotides: TGTGCCAGCAGTGAATTTGGAGGGGTCTCCTTACGAAACACCATATATTTT.